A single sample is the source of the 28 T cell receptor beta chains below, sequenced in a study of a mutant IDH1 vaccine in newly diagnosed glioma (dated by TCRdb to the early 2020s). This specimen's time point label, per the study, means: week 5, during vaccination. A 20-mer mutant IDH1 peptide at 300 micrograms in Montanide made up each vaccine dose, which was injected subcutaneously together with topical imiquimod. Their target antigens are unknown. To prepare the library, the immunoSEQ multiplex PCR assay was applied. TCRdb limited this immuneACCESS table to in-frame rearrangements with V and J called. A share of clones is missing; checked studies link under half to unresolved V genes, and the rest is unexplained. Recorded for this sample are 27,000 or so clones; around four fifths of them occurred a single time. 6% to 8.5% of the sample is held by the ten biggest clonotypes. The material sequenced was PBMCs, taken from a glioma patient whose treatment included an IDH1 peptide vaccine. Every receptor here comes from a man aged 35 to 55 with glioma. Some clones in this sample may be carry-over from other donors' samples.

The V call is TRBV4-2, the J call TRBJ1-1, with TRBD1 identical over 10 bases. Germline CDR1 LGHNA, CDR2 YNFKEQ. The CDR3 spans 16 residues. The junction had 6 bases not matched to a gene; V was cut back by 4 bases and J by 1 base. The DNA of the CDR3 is TGTGCCAGCAGCCCTCGACAGGGGGCCCCGAACACTGAAGCTTTCTTT. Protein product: CASSPRQGAPNTEAFF.

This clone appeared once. CDR3 amino acids: CASSLMATQRTEAFF. The CDR3 region has the DNA TGTGCCAGCAGCTTAATGGCAACCCAAAGGACTGAAGCTTTCTTT. The gene calls are TRBV7-2 and TRBJ1-1; the D is unclear. This CDR3 spans 15 amino acids. V shed 2 bases and J shed 5 bases, with 15 bases lying between them. Per the germline V gene, CDR1 is SGHTA and CDR2 is FQGNSA.

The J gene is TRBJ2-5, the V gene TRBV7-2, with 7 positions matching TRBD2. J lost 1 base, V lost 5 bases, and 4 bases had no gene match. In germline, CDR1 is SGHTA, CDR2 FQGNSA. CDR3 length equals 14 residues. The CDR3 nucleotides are TGTGCCAGCAGCCCGGCGGGGGTCCAAGAGACCCAGTACTTC. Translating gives CASSPAGVQETQYF.

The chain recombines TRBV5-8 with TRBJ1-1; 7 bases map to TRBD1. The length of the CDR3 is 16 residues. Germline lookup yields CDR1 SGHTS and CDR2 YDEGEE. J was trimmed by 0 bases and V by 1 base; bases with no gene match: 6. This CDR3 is CASSLRQGFMNTEAFF. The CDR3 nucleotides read TGTGCCAGCAGCTTGAGACAGGGCTTCATGAACACTGAAGCTTTCTTT.

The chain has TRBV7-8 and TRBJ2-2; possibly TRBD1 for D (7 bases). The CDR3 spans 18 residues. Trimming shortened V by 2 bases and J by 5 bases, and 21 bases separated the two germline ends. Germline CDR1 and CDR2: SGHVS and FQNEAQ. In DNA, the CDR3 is TGTGCCAGCAGCTTATTCTGGGAGCCGACAGGGAGGACCGGGGAGCTGTTTTTT. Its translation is CASSLFWEPTGRTGELFF.

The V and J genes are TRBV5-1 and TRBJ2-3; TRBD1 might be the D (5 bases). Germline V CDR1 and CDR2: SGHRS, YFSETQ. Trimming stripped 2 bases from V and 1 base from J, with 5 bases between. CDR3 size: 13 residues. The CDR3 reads CASSLGGTDTQYF. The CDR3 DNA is TGCGCCAGCAGCTTAGGGGGCACAGATACGCAGTATTTT.

As DNA, the CDR3 is TGTGCCAGCACCTTCGGGACAGGGTCCTACGAGCAGTACTTC. Translated, it gives CASTFGTGSYEQYF. V gene TRBV2 combines with J gene TRBJ2-7; 9 bases are a match to TRBD1. Germline CDR1 is SNHLY and CDR2 is FYNNEI. The CDR3 has 14 residues. V shed 7 bases, J shed 1 base, and the junction held 5 bases outside the gene matches.

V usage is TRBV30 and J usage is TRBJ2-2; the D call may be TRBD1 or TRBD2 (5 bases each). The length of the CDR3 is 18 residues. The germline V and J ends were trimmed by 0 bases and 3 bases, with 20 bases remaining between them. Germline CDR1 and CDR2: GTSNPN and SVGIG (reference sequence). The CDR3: CAWSVRRRTGTYTGELFF. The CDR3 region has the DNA TGTGCCTGGAGTGTACGACGACGGACCGGGACCTACACCGGGGAGCTGTTTTTT.

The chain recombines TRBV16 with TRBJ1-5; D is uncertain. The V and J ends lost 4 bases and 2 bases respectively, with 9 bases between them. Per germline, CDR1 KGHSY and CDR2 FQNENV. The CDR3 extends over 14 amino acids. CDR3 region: CASSPLRGNQPQHF. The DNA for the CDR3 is TGTGCCAGCAGCCCGCTGAGGGGCAATCAGCCCCAGCATTTT.

The CDR3 here is CASTAGERAGELFF. CDR3 bases: TGTGCCAGCACCGCGGGAGAACGGGCCGGGGAGCTGTTTTTT. The chain has TRBV6-1 and TRBJ2-2; 7 bases map to TRBD2. Germline CDR1 is MNHNS and CDR2 is SASEGT. The CDR3 runs 14 residues. J gave up 6 bases and V 7 bases, and 8 bases lay outside the gene matches.

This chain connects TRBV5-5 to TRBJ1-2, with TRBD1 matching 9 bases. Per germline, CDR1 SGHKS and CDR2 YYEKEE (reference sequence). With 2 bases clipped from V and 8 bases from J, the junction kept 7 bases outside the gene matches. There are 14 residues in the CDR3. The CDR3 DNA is TGTGCCAGCAGCTTCGATGGGACAGGGTGGGGCTACACCTTC. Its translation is CASSFDGTGWGYTF.

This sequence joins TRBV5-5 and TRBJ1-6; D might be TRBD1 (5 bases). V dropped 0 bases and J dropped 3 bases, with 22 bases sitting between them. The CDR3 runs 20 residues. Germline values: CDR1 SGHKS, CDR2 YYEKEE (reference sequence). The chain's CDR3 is CASSLADVRTGVLYNSPLHF. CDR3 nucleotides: TGTGCCAGCAGCTTGGCCGATGTTAGAACAGGTGTCCTCTATAATTCACCCCTCCACTTT.

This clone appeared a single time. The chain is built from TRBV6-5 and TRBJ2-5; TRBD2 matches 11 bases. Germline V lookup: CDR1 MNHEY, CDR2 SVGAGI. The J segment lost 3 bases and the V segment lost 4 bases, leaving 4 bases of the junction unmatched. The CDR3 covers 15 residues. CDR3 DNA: TGTGCCAGCAGTTCGCTGACTAGCGGGAAAGAGACCCAGTACTTC. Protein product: CASSSLTSGKETQYF.

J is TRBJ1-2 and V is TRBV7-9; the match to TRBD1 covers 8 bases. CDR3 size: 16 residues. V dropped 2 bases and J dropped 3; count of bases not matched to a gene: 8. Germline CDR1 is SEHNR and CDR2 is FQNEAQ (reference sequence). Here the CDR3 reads CASSLRVQGAYYGYTF. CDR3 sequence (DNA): TGTGCCAGCAGCTTAAGGGTCCAGGGGGCTTACTATGGCTACACCTTC.

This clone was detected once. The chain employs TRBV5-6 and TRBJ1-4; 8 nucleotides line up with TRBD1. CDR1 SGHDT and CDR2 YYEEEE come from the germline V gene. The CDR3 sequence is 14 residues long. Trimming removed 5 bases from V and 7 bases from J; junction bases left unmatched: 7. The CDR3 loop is CASSRGTGLEKLFF. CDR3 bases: TGTGCCAGCAGTCGCGGGACAGGACTTGAAAAACTGTTTTTT.

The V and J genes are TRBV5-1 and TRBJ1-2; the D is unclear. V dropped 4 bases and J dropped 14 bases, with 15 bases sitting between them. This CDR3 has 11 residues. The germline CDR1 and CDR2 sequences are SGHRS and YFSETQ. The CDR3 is CASSADRVRTF. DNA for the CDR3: TGCGCCAGCAGCGCCGACCGCGTACGGACCTTC.

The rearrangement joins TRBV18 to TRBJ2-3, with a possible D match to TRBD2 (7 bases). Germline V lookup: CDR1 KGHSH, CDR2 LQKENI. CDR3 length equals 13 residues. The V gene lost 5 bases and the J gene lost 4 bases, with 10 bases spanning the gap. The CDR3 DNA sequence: TGTGCCAGCTCAACGGGGGGCTCAGATACGCAGTATTTT. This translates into CASSTGGSDTQYF. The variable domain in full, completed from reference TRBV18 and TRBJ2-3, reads NAGVMQNPRHLVRRRGQEARLRCSPMKGHSHVYWYRQLPEEGLKFMVYLQKENIIDESGMPKERFSAEFPKEGPSILRIQQVVRGDSAAYFCASSTGGSDTQYFGPGTRLTVL.

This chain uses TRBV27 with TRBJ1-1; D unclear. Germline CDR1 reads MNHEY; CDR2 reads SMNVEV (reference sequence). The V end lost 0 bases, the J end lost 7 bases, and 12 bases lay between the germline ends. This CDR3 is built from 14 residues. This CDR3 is CASSLSGPDIEAFF. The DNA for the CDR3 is TGTGCCAGCAGTTTATCGGGTCCAGACATTGAAGCTTTCTTT.

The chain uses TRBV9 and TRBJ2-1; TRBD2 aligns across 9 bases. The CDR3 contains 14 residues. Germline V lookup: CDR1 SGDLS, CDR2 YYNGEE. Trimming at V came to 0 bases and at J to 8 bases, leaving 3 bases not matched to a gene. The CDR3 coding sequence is TGTGCCAGCAGCGTAGGAGGGACTAGCTATGAGCAGTTCTTC. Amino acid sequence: CASSVGGTSYEQFF.

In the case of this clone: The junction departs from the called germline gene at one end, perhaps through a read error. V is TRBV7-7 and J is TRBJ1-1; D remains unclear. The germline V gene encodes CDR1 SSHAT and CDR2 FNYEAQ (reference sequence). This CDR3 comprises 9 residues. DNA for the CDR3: TGTGCTAGCAGCTTAGGTACTTTCTTT. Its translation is CASSLGTFF.

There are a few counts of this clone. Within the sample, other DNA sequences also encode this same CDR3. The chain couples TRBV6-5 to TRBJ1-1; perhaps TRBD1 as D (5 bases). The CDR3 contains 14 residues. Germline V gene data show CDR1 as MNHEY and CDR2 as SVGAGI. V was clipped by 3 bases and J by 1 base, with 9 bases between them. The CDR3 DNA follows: TGTGCCAGCAGTTATTCAGGGAGGAACACTGAAGCTTTCTTT. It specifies CASSYSGRNTEAFF.

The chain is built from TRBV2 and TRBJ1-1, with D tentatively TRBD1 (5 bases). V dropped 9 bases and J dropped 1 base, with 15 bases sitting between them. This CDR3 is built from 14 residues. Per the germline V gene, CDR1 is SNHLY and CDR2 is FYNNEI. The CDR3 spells CARRGNLGNTEAFF. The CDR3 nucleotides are TGTGCCAGGCGGGGCAACCTCGGGAACACTGAAGCTTTCTTT. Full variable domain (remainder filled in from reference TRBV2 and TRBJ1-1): EPEVTQTPSHQVTQMGQEVILRCVPISNHLYFYWYRQILGQKVEFLVSFYNNEISEKSEIFDDQFSVERPDGSNFTLKIRSTKLEDSAMYFCARRGNLGNTEAFFGQGTRLTVV.

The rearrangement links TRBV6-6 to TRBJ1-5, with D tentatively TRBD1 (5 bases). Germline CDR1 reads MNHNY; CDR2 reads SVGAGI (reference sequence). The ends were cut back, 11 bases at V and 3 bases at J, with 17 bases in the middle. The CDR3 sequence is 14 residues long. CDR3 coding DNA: TGTGCCTCCAGAGGGACGCAAGCCAATCAGCCCCAGCATTTT. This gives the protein CASRGTQANQPQHF.

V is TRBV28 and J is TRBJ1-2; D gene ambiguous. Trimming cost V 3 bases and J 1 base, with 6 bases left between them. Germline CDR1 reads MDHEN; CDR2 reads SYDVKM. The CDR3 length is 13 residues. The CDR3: CASSFFLNYGYTF. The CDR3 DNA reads TGTGCCAGCAGTTTTTTCCTTAACTATGGCTACACCTTC.

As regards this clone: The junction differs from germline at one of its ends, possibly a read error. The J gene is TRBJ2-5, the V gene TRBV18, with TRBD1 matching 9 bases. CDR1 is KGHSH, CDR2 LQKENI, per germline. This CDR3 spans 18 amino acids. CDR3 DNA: TGTGCCAGCTCGCCACGACCAAGGGGGACAGGGTCTTTGGAGACCCAGTACTTC. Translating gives CASSPRPRGTGSLETQYF.

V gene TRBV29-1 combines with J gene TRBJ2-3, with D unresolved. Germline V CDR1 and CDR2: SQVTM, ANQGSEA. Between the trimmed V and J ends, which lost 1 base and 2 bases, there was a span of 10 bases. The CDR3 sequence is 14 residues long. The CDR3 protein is CSVEVMADTDTQYF. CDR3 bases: TGCAGCGTTGAAGTAATGGCAGACACAGATACGCAGTATTTT.

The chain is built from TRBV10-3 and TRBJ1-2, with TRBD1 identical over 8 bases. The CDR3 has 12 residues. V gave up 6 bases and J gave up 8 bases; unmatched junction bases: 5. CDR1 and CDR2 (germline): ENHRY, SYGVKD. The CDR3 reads CAISLQGEGYTF. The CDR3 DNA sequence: TGTGCCATCAGCCTACAGGGGGAAGGCTACACCTTC.

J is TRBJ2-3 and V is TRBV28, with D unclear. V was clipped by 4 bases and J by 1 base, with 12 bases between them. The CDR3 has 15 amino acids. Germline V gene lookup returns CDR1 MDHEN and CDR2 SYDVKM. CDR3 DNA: TGTGCCAGCAGTTCCCTGAGTTTTGGCACAGATACGCAGTATTTT. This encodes CASSSLSFGTDTQYF. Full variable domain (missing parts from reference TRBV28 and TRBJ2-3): DVKVTQSSRYLVKRTGEKVFLECVQDMDHENMFWYRQDPGLGLRLIYFSYDVKMKEKGDIPEGYSVSREKKERFSLILESASTNQTSMYLCASSSLSFGTDTQYFGPGTRLTVL.